The 2 T cell receptor beta chains presented below share a single source sample, sequenced in a study of radiotherapy plus CTLA-4 blockade in lung cancer. The repertoire was sequenced with immunoSEQ multiplex PCR; TCRdb's copy has only in-frame clones and lacks some. The sample includes some 70,000 clones, approximately 80% of them seen just once. The source material was peripheral blood, sampled from a patient treated with radiotherapy plus ipilimumab. The receptors come from a human donor with non-small cell lung cancer who had a partial response to radiotherapy plus ipilimumab.

The chain has TRBV5-5 and TRBJ2-1; no clear D. The CDR3 is made up of 13 amino acids. Germline CDR1 is SGHKS and CDR2 is YYEKEE (reference sequence). The V and J ends lost 7 bases and 7 bases respectively, with 15 bases between them. CDR3 bases: TGTGCCAGCGGTCCCCAGGCCCTGAATGAGCAGTTCTTC. Its protein product is CASGPQALNEQFF. The whole variable domain, filled in from reference TRBV5-5 and TRBJ2-1, reads DAGVTQSPTHLIKTRGQQVTLRCSPISGHKSVSWYQQVLGQGPQFIFQYYEKEERGRGNFPDRFSARQFPNYSSELNVNALLLGDSALYLCASGPQALNEQFFGPGTRLTVL.

As regards this clone: Distinct nucleotide sequences in the sample also encode this CDR3. The chain has TRBV27 and TRBJ2-7; D may be TRBD2 (5 bases). The CDR3 has 13 amino acids. CDR1 and CDR2 from the germline V gene are MNHEY and SMNVEV (reference sequence). V was trimmed by 6 bases and J by 4 bases, leaving 13 bases between them. The CDR3 sequence: CASSLRGDYEQYF. The DNA of the CDR3 is TGTGCCAGCAGCCTTCGGGGTGATTACGAGCAGTACTTC.